This T cell receptor (beta chain) is drawn from a study of cytomegalovirus exposure and HLA in healthy donors. Study context: The 120 validation repertoires matched the 666 first-cohort repertoires in platform, a later analysis reported. Findings of the study overall: Among the CMV-associated chains, three were confirmed in vitro as specific for CMV antigens. TCR beta chains numbering roughly 150 were designated cytomegalovirus-associated.

Clones were sequenced by immunoSEQ multiplex PCR, and TCRdb holds only the in-frame ones, with some missing. The sample gives about 73,000 clones, roughly 89% of which show up once; 3.5% to 4% is in the top ten. From germline, CDR1 is WSHSY and CDR2 SAAADI. Trimming at V came to 6 bases and at J to 0 bases, leaving 2 bases not matched to a gene. The CDR3 spans 13 residues. As for this clone: Its antigen is currently unknown.

The chain is built from TRBV10-2 and TRBJ2-7, with 7 bases matching TRBD1. The origin of this receptor is a woman in her late teens or twenties in good health and CMV-seropositive. The specimen was PBMCs. CDR3 DNA sequence: TGCGCCAGCAGGCGGACAGGCTCCTACGAGCAGTACTTC. Translating it yields CASRRTGSYEQYF.